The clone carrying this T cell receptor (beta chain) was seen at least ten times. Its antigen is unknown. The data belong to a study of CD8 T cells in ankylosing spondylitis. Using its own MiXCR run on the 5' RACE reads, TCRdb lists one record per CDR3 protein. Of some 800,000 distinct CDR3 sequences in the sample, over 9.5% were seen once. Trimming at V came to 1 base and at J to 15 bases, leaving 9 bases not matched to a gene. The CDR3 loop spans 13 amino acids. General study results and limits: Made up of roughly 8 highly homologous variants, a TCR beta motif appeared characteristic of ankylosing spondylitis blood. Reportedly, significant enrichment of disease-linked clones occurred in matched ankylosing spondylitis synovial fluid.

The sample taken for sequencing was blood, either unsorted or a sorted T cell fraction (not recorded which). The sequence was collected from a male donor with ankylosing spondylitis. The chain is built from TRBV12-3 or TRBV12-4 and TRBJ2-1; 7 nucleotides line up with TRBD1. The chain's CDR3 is CASSLGRGWRRFF. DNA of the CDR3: TGTGCCAGCAGTTTAGGCAGGGGGTGGAGGCGGTTCTTC.